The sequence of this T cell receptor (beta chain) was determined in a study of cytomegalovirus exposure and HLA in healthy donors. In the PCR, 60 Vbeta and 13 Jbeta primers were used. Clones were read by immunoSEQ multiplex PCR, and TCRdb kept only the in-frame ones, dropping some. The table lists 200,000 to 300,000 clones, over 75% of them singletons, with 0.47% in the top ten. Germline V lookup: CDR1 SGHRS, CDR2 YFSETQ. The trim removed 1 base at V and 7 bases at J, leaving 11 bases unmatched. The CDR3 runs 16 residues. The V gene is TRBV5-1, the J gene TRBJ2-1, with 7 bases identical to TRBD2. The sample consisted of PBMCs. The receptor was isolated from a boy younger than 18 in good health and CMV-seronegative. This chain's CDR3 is CASSLRSGGHSNEQFF. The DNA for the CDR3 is TGCGCCAGCAGCTTGAGGTCGGGAGGACACAGTAATGAGCAGTTCTTC.